This T cell receptor (beta chain) was profiled in a study of cytomegalovirus exposure and HLA in healthy donors (dated 2017 in TCRdb). Some background on the complete study: An earlier analysis of several hundred of the donors reported approximately 290 Gb of sequence data and 117 million unique TCR beta sequences from 150 million to 200 million T cells. A later genetic analysis used genome-wide SNP genotypes for about three fifths of the 666 donors, treating that subset as a discovery cohort. Rather than drawing on any new phenotypic data, the later analysis identified candidate immune exposures from TCR beta sequences and the way those sequences occurred across donors. Both class I and class II loci were covered by HLA typing, at four-digit resolution. High-throughput TCR immunosequencing, statistical association of individual TCRs with disease status, and machine learning were combined to predict cytomegalovirus infection status. The study aimed to test whether cataloging public T cell receptors could reveal signatures of past pathogen exposure. A separate validation cohort of some 130 different subjects was used in addition to the 666-subject first cohort. In an earlier analysis of roughly 540 of the donors, high-throughput TCR beta sequencing was used to judge whether each TCR beta V gene segment behaved as functional or pseudogenic. Alongside the repertoire data, information on donor age, sex, ethnicity and CMV serostatus was compiled. Because of strong linkage in the cohort, a few DR-DQ haplotypes were treated as single units for association and clustering. The number of typed donors differed by locus: about 620-640 for A, B, C, DRB1 and DQB1; 522 for DQA1; approximately 600 for DPA1; and some 470 for DPB1. About 320 gigabases of sequencing data and tens of millions of unique TCR sequences were included in an early release covering about 700 HLA-typed donors. A later analysis re-analyzed previously published TCR beta repertoires from about 600 donors and added high-resolution HLA genotyping to study TCR occurrence patterns. The T cell repertoires of under 750 subjects were profiled by immunosequencing and related to cytomegalovirus serostatus. All discovery cohort repertoires had been generated on a single sequencing platform. On average, around 200,000 unique TCR beta nucleotide sequences were sequenced per donor among a few hundred genotyped donors of the cohort, with approximately 18% of those sequences being non-productive. Of the approximately 400 genotyped donors, approximately 82% fell in the genetic ancestry cluster associated with self-reported Caucasian donors.

This clone was detected only once. Its specific antigen is unknown. No much larger clone is present one base from it, and per-base qualities are unavailable. The library was made by the immunoSEQ multiplex PCR assay. For the multiplex PCR, a mixture combining 60 forward primers for TCR Vbeta segments and 13 reverse primers for TCR Jbeta segments was used. The CDR3 region of rearranged TCR beta genes was amplified from genomic DNA with a multiplex PCR assay. The Illumina HiSeq System was used to sequence the amplified TCR beta libraries as 87-base-pair reads. The published analysis was carried out like this. A later analysis tallied 75 million to 95 million unique TCR beta chains across the 650 to 750 repertoires, and about 10 million of those chains were shared by two or more donors. Raw reads were error-corrected and collapsed into unique sequences by a nearest-neighbor algorithm in which closely related sequences were merged to remove PCR and sequencing errors. Alignment of CDR3 sequences to IMGT reference sequences was used to assign V, D and J gene segments. For a sequence to be retained, a match of at least six nucleotides to both a V gene segment and a J gene segment was required. A rearrangement was called productive if the CDR3 had no stop codons and remained in frame with V and J, and every other rearrangement was called non-productive. Following IMGT convention, CDR3 was defined as the stretch from the second conserved V-encoded cysteine up to the conserved J-encoded phenylalanine. In an earlier analysis of more than 550 of the donors, sequences lacking an unambiguous match to a single V gene segment were excluded. In an earlier analysis of a few hundred of the donors, a V segment was called functional when productive rearrangements were above 56.7%, and segregating when the standard deviation between donors exceeded 5%. To diagnose cytomegalovirus status from the catalog of TCR beta chain sequences, a statistical classification framework was built. V and J gene assignment, in a later analysis, came from comparing TCR nucleotide sequences with IMGT/GENE-DB human TR gene sequences. Using the TCRdist pipeline, a later analysis assigned CDR3 sequences along with most-parsimonious VDJ recombination scenarios. In a later analysis, each TCR beta chain was defined by its CDR3 amino acid sequence together with its V-gene family, and reads without a unique V-gene family were excluded. To address suspected cross-contamination and a sequencing artifact, a later analysis removed a few hundred highly shared, low-generation-probability nucleotide sequences. In a later analysis, a clonal expansion index for each public chain was calculated from normalized within-repertoire ranks of inferred template counts. Generation probabilities in a later analysis came from a VDJ recombination model fitted to out-of-frame rearrangements, and those results were checked against IGoR. Hypergeometric tests were used in a later analysis to score TCR-TCR, TCR-HLA and TCR-CMV co-occurrence, with a repertoire-size bias correction applied to the TCR pairs. A later analysis estimated false discovery rates by permuting HLA or CMV assignments 20 times. In a later analysis, co-occurring TCRs were grouped using DBSCAN, with TCRdist sequence similarity added in when clustering inside HLA-allele-positive subsets. Co-occurrence clustering excluded repertoires with fewer than 30,000 or more than 120,000 public chains, plus five with anomalous nucleotide sharing. TCRdb carries this immuneACCESS record with in-frame sequences only. Its versions omit some clonotypes, under half of them owing to an unresolved V gene in the studies checked, with the rest unexplained. For V, J and clone size, that table is used; D and trimming come from the DNA. The sample profile shows around 190,000 clones; roughly three quarters of them were found once. The top ten hold less than 2% of the sample.

The cohort consisted of 600 to 700 healthy bone marrow donors. Cohort members were all nominally healthy when sampled, although unrecorded immune exposures were likely present. The donor was CMV seronegative and belonged to the group of 352 seronegative cohort members. A peripheral blood sample was collected from each donor, and TCR beta sequencing was performed on peripheral blood mononuclear cells. The Qiagen DNeasy Blood Extraction Kit was used to extract genomic DNA from the blood cell samples. Overall study outcomes, separate from this receptor: A group of highly shared sequence variants was considered likely to be a technical artifact of the sequencing pipeline. Compared with equally common non-associated chains, HLA-associated TCR beta chains in a later analysis were more clonally expanded and had lower generation probabilities. When HLA alleles, especially DR and DQ, strongly co-occurred, TCR associations were difficult to assign to individual alleles. Cytomegalovirus status was reported to be diagnosed by the classifier with high specificity and sensitivity in both the original and validation cohorts. Some 16 rarely observed V segments, including chromosome 9 orphons, were excluded from the earlier analysis of approximately 500 of the donors because counts were too low. Because HLA typing was missing for some donors at each locus, association tests included only the typed subset. The cohort was sequenced for TCR beta chains only, and without alpha or paired-chain data the features that could be detected were limited. Several of the top co-occurrence clusters appeared to be linked to parvovirus B19, influenza, CMV and Epstein-Barr virus, according to a later analysis. Roughly uniform sequencing depth across donors was assumed in presence/absence analyses, although this assumption may not hold. At a false discovery rate of 0.05, a later analysis linked approximately 18,000 TCR beta sequences to specific HLA alleles. A later analysis found that TCR association rates varied across HLA loci, with DRB1 alleles showing the most associated TCRs and HLA-C alleles the fewest. A later genetic analysis associated a missense DCLRE1C variant with V-gene and J-gene trimming of TCR beta chains, and an independent cohort replicated the association. In vitro tests confirmed that a few of the cytomegalovirus-associated TCR beta chains recognize cytomegalovirus antigens. Linkage disequilibrium might explain the correlated functional status among segregating V segments, but an unknown experimental factor could not be ruled out. Most TCR sequences were seen in very few donors, while some public TCRs were found in many individuals. A total of 150 to 200 TCR beta chains were listed by the study as associated with cytomegalovirus. A further reported finding was that TCR beta sequences accurately predicted the HLA-A and HLA-B alleles for most subjects in the first cohort. Immune exposure information for the cohort was limited to CMV serostatus. According to a later analysis, most CMV-associated TCR beta chains appeared to be HLA-restricted, and the HLA associations seemed to be driven largely by CMV exposure. According to a later genetic analysis, donors in an Asian-associated ancestry cluster had fewer N-insertions in productive TCRs than the roughly 700-donor mean. The authors suggested that the approach could potentially be extended to other disease states and immunological phenotypes. An earlier analysis of approximately 540 of the donors showed that most TCR beta V segments appeared in productive rearrangements either about 87% or about 30% of the time, which broadly matched IMGT annotations.

Sequenced material: PBMCs. The receptor's source is a woman under 30 in good health and CMV-seronegative.

The CDR3 loop reads CASSEGTGPPNQPQHF. The nucleotide sequence reads as follows: TGTGCCAGCAGTGAAGGGACAGGGCCCCCTAATCAGCCCCAGCATTTT. The chain is made from TRBV6-1 and TRBJ1-5; 8 central bases correspond to TRBD1. V ends up 1 base short and J 4 bases short, with an unmatched junction base count of 6. The cysteine opens and the phenylalanine closes a CDR3 of 16 amino acids. The only DNA kept is the CDR3, 48 bases in frame from the first base. CDR1 and CDR2 were assigned from the germline V gene as MNHNS and SASEGT.